Following are 6 T cell receptor beta chains from one sample sequenced in a study of blood T cell repertoires in COVID-19. Sequencing was performed with immunoSEQ multiplex PCR; in TCRdb, only in-frame clones are kept and a portion is missing. Among some 450,000 clones listed, 80% to 90% were seen once. The specimen was peripheral blood. These receptors all stem from a man aged 18 to 30 with COVID-19, enrolled during active disease.

V usage is TRBV19 and J usage is TRBJ1-1, with TRBD1 identical over 7 bases. With 11 bases clipped from V and 1 base from J, the junction kept 4 bases outside the gene matches. Germline V gene data show CDR1 as LNHDA and CDR2 as SQIVND (reference sequence). The CDR3 has 12 residues. CDR3: CAARQGNTEAFF. CDR3 sequence (DNA): TGTGCCGCTAGACAGGGGAACACTGAAGCTTTCTTT.

This clone was seen just once. The rearrangement uses TRBV11-3 and TRBJ2-2, with D possibly matching TRBD2 (5 bases). CDR3 size: 13 residues. Germline lookup yields CDR1 SGHNT and CDR2 YENEEA. V dropped 4 bases and J dropped 5 bases, with 8 bases sitting between them. CDR3 region: CASSSLGTGELFF. In nucleotides, the CDR3 is TGTGCCAGCAGCTCACTAGGGACCGGGGAGCTGTTTTTT.

Note on this clone: Different DNA sequences within this sample yield the same CDR3. The gene calls are TRBV6-5 and TRBJ2-1; 8 bases agree with TRBD2. The CDR3 runs 15 residues. Germline values: CDR1 MNHEY, CDR2 SVGAGI. V lost 6 bases, J lost 7 bases, and 11 bases stayed unmatched. The CDR3 reads CASSAGTSGSNEQFF. The DNA of the CDR3 is TGTGCCAGCAGCGCCGGGACTAGTGGTAGTAATGAGCAGTTCTTC.

The chain has TRBV21-1 and TRBJ2-3; whether TRBD2, the table's D call, matches the DNA was not checked. TRBV21-1 has pseudogene status. The CDR3 runs 19 residues. The CDR3 protein is CASSWRRDRSGGTSDTQYF. CDR3 DNA: TGTGCCAGCAGCTGGAGGAGGGACCGGAGCGGGGGTACTTCAGATACGCAGTATTTT.

J is TRBJ2-3 and V is TRBV6-1; D perhaps matches TRBD2 (6 bases). Trimming shortened V by 2 bases and J by 5 bases, and 8 bases separated the two germline ends. Germline V gene sequence: CDR1 MNHNS, CDR2 SASEGT. The length of the CDR3 is 13 residues. The CDR3, as DNA: TGTGCCAGCAGTGAACGACTAGTAGATACGCAGTATTTT. Protein product: CASSERLVDTQYF.

The V gene is TRBV27, the J gene TRBJ2-7, with TRBD2 matching 10 bases. The J segment lost 0 bases and the V segment lost 8 bases, leaving 1 base of the junction unmatched. The CDR3 extends over 13 amino acids. CDR1 is MNHEY, CDR2 SMNVEV, per germline (reference sequence). The CDR3 protein is CASGLADSYEQYF. CDR3 sequence (DNA): TGTGCCAGCGGACTAGCGGACTCCTACGAGCAGTACTTC.